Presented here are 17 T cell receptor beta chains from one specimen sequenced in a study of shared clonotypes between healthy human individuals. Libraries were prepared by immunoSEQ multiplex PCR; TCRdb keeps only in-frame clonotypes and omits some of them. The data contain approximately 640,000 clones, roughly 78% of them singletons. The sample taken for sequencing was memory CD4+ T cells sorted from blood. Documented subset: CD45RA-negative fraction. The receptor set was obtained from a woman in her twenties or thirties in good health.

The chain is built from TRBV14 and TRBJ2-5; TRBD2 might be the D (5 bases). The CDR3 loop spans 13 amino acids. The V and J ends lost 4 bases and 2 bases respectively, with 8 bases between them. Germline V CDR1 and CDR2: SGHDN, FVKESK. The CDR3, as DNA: TGTGCCAGCAGCCCGGACTTACAAGAGACCCAGTACTTC. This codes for CASSPDLQETQYF.

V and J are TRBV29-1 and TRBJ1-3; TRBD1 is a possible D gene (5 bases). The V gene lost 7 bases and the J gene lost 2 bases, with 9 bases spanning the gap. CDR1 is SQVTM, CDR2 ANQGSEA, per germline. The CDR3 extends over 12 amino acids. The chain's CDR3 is CSGGVAGNTIYF. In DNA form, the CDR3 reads TGCAGCGGGGGGGTGGCTGGAAACACCATATATTTT.

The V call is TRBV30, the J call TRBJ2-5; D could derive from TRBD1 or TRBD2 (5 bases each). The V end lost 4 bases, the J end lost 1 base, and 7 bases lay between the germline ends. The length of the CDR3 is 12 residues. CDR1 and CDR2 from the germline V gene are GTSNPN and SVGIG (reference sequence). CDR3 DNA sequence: TGTGCCTGGACAGGGACCCAAGAGACCCAGTACTTC. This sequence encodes CAWTGTQETQYF.

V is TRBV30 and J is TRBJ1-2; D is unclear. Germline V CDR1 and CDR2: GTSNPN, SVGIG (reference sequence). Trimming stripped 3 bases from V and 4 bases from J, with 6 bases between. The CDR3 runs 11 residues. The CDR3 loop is CAWRPVYGYTF. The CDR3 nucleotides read TGTGCCTGGAGACCCGTCTATGGCTACACCTTC.

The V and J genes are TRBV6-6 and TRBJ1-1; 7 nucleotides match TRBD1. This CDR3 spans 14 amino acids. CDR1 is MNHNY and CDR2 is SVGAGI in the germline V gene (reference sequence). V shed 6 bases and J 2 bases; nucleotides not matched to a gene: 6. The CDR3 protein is CASRTGQPNTEAFF. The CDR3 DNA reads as TGTGCCAGCAGGACGGGACAGCCTAACACTGAAGCTTTCTTT.

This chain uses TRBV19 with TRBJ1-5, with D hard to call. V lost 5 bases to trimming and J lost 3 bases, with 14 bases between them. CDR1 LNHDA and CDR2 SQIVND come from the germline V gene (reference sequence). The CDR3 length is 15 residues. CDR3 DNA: TGTGCCAGTAGTTTAGGGCAGAACTACAATCAGCCCCAGCATTTT. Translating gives CASSLGQNYNQPQHF. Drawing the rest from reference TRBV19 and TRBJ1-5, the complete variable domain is DGGITQSPKYLFRKEGQNVTLSCEQNLNHDAMYWYRQDPGQGLRLIYYSQIVNDFQKGDIAEGYSVSREKKESFPLTVTSAQKNPTAFYLCASSLGQNYNQPQHFGDGTRLSIL.

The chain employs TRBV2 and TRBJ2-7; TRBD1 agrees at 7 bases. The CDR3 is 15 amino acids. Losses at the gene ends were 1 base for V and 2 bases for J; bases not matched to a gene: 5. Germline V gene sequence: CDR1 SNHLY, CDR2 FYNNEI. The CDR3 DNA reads TGTGCCAGCAGTGAAGAAGGGGACAGAGCCTACGAGCAGTACTTC. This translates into CASSEEGDRAYEQYF.

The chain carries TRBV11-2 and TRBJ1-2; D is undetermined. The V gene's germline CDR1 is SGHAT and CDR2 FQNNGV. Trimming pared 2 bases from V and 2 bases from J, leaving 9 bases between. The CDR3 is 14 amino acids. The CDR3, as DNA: TGTGCCAGCAGCTTAACAGACCTCAACTATGGCTACACCTTC. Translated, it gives CASSLTDLNYGYTF.

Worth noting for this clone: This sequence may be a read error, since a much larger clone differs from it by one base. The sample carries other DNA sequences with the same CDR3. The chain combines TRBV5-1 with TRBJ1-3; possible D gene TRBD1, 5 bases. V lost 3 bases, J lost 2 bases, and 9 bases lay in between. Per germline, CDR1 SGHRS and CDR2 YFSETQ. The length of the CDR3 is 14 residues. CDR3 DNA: TGCGCCAGCAGCTGGGGGACTGCTGGAAACACCATATATTTT. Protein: CASSWGTAGNTIYF. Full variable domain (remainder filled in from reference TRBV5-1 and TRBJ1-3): KAGVTQTPRYLIKTRGQQVTLSCSPISGHRSVSWYQQTPGQGLQFLFEYFSETQRNKGNFPGRFSGRQFSNSRSEMNVSTLELGDSALYLCASSWGTAGNTIYFGEGSWLTVV.

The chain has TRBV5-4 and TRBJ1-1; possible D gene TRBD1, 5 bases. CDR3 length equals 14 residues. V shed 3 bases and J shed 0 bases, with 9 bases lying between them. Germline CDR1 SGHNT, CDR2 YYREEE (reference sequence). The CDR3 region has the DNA TGTGCCAGCAGCTGGGACCGACTGAACACTGAAGCTTTCTTT. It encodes CASSWDRLNTEAFF.

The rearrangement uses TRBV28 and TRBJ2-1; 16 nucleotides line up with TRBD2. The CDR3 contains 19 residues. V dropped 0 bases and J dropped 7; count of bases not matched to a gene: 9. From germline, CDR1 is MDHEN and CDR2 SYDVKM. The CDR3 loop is CASSLWGPGTSGRANEQFF. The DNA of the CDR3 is TGTGCCAGCAGTTTATGGGGGCCCGGGACTAGCGGGAGGGCGAATGAGCAGTTCTTC.

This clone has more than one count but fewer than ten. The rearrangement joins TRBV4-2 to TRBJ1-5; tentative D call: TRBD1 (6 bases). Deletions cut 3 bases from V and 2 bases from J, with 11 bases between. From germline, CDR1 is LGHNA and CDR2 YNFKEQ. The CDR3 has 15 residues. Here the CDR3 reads CASSQGAGGNQPQHF. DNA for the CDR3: TGTGCCAGCAGCCAGGGGGCGGGTGGCAATCAGCCCCAGCATTTT.

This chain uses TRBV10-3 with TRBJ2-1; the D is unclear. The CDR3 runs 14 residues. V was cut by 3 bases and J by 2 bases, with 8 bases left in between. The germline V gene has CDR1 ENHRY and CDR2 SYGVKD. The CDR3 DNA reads TGTGCCATCAGTGAAACGAAGACCTACAATGAGCAGTTCTTC. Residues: CAISETKTYNEQFF.

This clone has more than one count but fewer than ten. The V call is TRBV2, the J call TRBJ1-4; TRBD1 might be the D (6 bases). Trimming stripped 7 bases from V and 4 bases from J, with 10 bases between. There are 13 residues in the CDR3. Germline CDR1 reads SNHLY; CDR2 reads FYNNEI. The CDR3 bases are TGTGCCAGCACGGACAGTTATAATGAAAAACTGTTTTTT. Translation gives CASTDSYNEKLFF.

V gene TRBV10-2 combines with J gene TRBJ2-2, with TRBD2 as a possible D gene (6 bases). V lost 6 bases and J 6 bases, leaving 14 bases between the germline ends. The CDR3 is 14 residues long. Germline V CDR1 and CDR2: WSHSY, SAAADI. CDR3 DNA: TGCGCCAGCAGCTGGGGGGTTCAAGCCGGGGAGCTGTTTTTT. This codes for CASSWGVQAGELFF.

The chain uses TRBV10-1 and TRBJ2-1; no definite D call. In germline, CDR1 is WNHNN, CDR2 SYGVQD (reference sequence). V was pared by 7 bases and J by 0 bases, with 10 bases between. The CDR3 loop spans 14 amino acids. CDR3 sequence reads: CASTVKSSYNEQFF. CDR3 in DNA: TGCGCCAGCACGGTTAAAAGCTCCTACAATGAGCAGTTCTTC.

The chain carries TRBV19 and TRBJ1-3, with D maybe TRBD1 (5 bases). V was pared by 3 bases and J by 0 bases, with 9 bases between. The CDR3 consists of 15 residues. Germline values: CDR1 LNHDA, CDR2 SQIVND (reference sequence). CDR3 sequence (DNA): TGTGCCAGTAGTATGGACACCGTCTCTGGAAACACCATATATTTT. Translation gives CASSMDTVSGNTIYF. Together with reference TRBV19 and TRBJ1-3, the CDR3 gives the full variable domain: DGGITQSPKYLFRKEGQNVTLSCEQNLNHDAMYWYRQDPGQGLRLIYYSQIVNDFQKGDIAEGYSVSREKKESFPLTVTSAQKNPTAFYLCASSMDTVSGNTIYFGEGSWLTVV.